Listed here are 9 T cell receptor beta chains from one sample, sequenced in a study of long-term antiretroviral therapy in people with HIV. Runs used v3.0 of the immunoSEQ assay and were done at survey level. The protocol was immunoSEQ multiplex PCR, while the TCRdb copy is restricted to in-frame clones and leaves out a portion. The table includes 20,000 to 25,000 clones, roughly 84% detected once. Sequenced here: unsorted PBMCs, sampled 0.2 years before starting antiretroviral therapy. The source of these receptors is a young man with HIV.

This clone was seen a few times. The chain carries TRBV7-9 and TRBJ1-1; D is possibly TRBD1 (5 bases). V was cut by 4 bases and J by 1 base, with 10 bases left in between. Germline CDR1 is SEHNR and CDR2 is FQNEAQ (reference sequence). The CDR3 has 14 amino acids. CDR3 nucleotides: TGTGCCAGCAGCTCGCTAACAGGGAACACTGAAGCTTTCTTT. This codes for CASSSLTGNTEAFF.

V and J are TRBV28 and TRBJ1-5, with TRBD1 matching 10 bases. The CDR3 contains 16 residues. Germline CDR1 reads MDHEN; CDR2 reads SYDVKM. J lost 1 base, V lost 2 bases, and 2 bases had no gene match. CDR3 DNA: TGTGCCAGCAGTTTAAGACAGGGGGCGAGCAATCAGCCCCAGCATTTT. Its protein product is CASSLRQGASNQPQHF.

The chain employs TRBV4-3 and TRBJ1-4; TRBD1 might be the D (5 bases). The ends were cut back, 1 base at V and 10 bases at J, with 22 bases in the middle. Germline assignment: CDR1 LGHNA and CDR2 YSLEER. This CDR3 comprises 17 residues. The CDR3 region is CASSQGPAARGTGKLFF. As DNA, the CDR3 is TGCGCCAGCAGCCAAGGGCCCGCTGCGAGGGGAACTGGAAAACTGTTTTTT.

The J gene is TRBJ1-3, the V gene TRBV5-8; D remains unclear. The CDR3 has 14 residues. Germline loops: CDR1 SGHTS, CDR2 YDEGEE. Deletions cut 3 bases from V and 3 bases from J, with 10 bases between. CDR3 protein: CASSSWGFGNTIYF. The CDR3 bases are TGTGCCAGCAGCTCATGGGGTTTTGGAAACACCATATATTTT. Full variable domain (rest looked up from reference TRBV5-8 and TRBJ1-3): EAGVTQSPTHLIKTRGQQATLRCSPISGHTSVYWYQQALGLGLQFLLWYDEGEERNRGNFPPRFSGRQFPNYSSELNVNALELEDSALYLCASSSWGFGNTIYFGEGSWLTVV.

The rearrangement uses TRBV6-1 and TRBJ2-5, with 7 bases lining up with TRBD1. CDR3 length: 13 residues. The V gene's germline CDR1 is MNHNS and CDR2 SASEGT. With 7 bases clipped from V and 2 bases from J, the junction kept 4 bases outside the gene matches. CDR3 region: CASTRDSQETQYF. The CDR3 DNA reads as TGTGCCAGCACCCGGGACAGTCAAGAGACCCAGTACTTC.

The rearrangement links TRBV4-3 to TRBJ1-1; no firm D call. Germline V lookup: CDR1 LGHNA, CDR2 YSLEER. This CDR3 has 13 amino acids. Trimming took off 3 bases at V and 7 bases at J, with 12 bases between the two ends. CDR3 DNA: TGCGCCAGCAGCCAGGGTCCCCGGGGTGAAGCTTTCTTT. It translates to CASSQGPRGEAFF.

The V and J genes are TRBV5-1 and TRBJ1-4; possibly TRBD1 for D (5 bases). Trimming cost V 2 bases and J 4 bases, with 9 bases left between them. The V gene's germline CDR1 is SGHRS and CDR2 YFSETQ. This CDR3 is 14 amino acids long. The DNA of the CDR3 is TGCGCCAGCAGCTTACGGGGCCTTAATGAAAAACTGTTTTTT. Translation: CASSLRGLNEKLFF.

This clone qualifies as large. CDR3 in DNA: TGTGCCAGCAGTTACAGCCCAGGGGGTGGCTACACCTTC. Translation: CASSYSPGGGYTF. The chain couples TRBV6-5 to TRBJ1-2; 7 nucleotides agree with TRBD1. The CDR3 has 13 amino acids. The V and J ends lost 2 bases and 7 bases, in that order; junction bases with no gene match: 4. CDR1 is MNHEY, CDR2 SVGAGI, per germline.

V is TRBV4-3 and J is TRBJ1-1, with 7 bases matching TRBD1. The CDR3 totals 14 residues. From germline, CDR1 is LGHNA and CDR2 YSLEER. With V trimmed by 0 bases and J by 5 bases, 3 bases remained unmatched. In DNA, the CDR3 is TGCGCCAGCAGCCAAGATAGGGGGCTTACTGAAGCTTTCTTT. Translating it yields CASSQDRGLTEAFF.